Following are 24 T cell receptor beta chains from one sample sequenced in a study of T cells after yellow fever vaccination. TCRdb redid the calling of the 5' RACE reads with MiXCR, one entry per CDR3 protein. The sample consists of 500,000 to 700,000 distinct CDR3 sequences, 15% to 20% of them appearing once. The material was PBMCs, obtained 15 days after the yellow fever booster vaccination. The source of these receptors is a young man who received the YFV17D yellow fever vaccine.

This sequence joins TRBV6-4 and TRBJ2-2; maybe TRBD2 (6 bases). This CDR3 has 14 residues. V lost 6 bases and J lost 2, with 10 bases in between. The germline V gene has CDR1 MRHNA and CDR2 SNTAGT. The CDR3 DNA sequence: TGTGCCAGCAGAAGGGACTTTAACACCGGGGAGCTGTTTTTT. Residues: CASRRDFNTGELFF.

This clonotype was counted a few times. This chain uses TRBV7-3 with TRBJ2-7, with 7 positions matching TRBD2. The CDR3 consists of 15 residues. Per germline, CDR1 SGHTA and CDR2 FQGTGA. V gave up 5 bases and J gave up 0 bases; unmatched junction bases: 7. The CDR3 is CASSPGPSGSYEQYF. CDR3 in DNA: TGTGCCAGCAGCCCGGGACCTAGCGGCTCCTACGAGCAGTACTTC.

The rearrangement links TRBV10-2 to TRBJ1-4, with a tentative D call TRBD1 (6 bases). The CDR3 is 14 residues long. Trimming left V 3 bases short and J 6 bases short, with 11 bases between. Per the germline V gene, CDR1 is WSHSY and CDR2 is SAAADI. The CDR3 loop reads CASSDRGLYEKLFF. The CDR3 DNA follows: TGCGCCAGCAGTGACAGGGGTTTGTATGAAAAACTGTTTTTT.

This chain uses TRBV7-9 with TRBJ2-5; no definite D call. CDR3 length: 14 amino acids. Germline V gene data show CDR1 as SEHNR and CDR2 as FQNEAQ (reference sequence). Trimming cost V 3 bases and J 0 bases, with 8 bases left between them. The CDR3 reads CASSFHGYQETQYF. DNA for the CDR3: TGTGCCAGCAGCTTTCATGGTTACCAAGAGACCCAGTACTTC.

The chain uses TRBV20-1 and TRBJ2-3, with D possibly being TRBD1 or TRBD2 (5 bases each). Germline V lookup: CDR1 DFQATT, CDR2 SNEGSKA (reference sequence). The CDR3 is 15 amino acids. The germline V and J ends were trimmed by 6 bases and 0 bases, with 16 bases remaining between them. Here the CDR3 DNA reads TGCAGTGCAACAAGTAGGGACCTTAGCACAGATACGCAGTATTTT. Its protein product is CSATSRDLSTDTQYF.

Ten or more counts support this clonotype. Here the CDR3 DNA reads TGCAGTGCCCCAGGGGGAGGGACCTACGAGCAGTACTTC. Translation gives CSAPGGGTYEQYF. The V gene is TRBV20-1, the J gene TRBJ2-7; D possibly uses TRBD1 or TRBD2 (7 bases each). V dropped 6 bases and J dropped 2 bases, with 14 bases sitting between them. Germline loops: CDR1 DFQATT, CDR2 SNEGSKA (reference sequence). This CDR3 spans 13 amino acids.

This sequence joins TRBV20-1 and TRBJ2-3; no reliable D call. This CDR3 is 13 amino acids long. Deletions cut 5 bases from V and 0 bases from J, with 9 bases between. Germline V lookup: CDR1 DFQATT, CDR2 SNEGSKA (reference sequence). The CDR3: CSAGSSSTDTQYF. Here the CDR3 DNA reads TGCAGTGCTGGATCTTCAAGCACAGATACGCAGTATTTT.

The chain carries TRBV7-2 and TRBJ2-7, with 8 bases that match TRBD1. The V segment lost 1 base and the J segment 3 bases; nucleotides outside the gene matches: 5. This CDR3 contains 15 residues. Germline-derived CDR1 and CDR2 are SGHTA and FQGNSA. The CDR3 sequence: CASSLGGGQGYEQYF. In DNA form, the CDR3 reads TGTGCCAGCAGCTTAGGTGGAGGACAGGGCTACGAGCAGTACTTC.

The rearrangement joins TRBV7-4 to TRBJ2-1; D is undetermined. Germline CDR1 and CDR2: SGHVT and SQSDAQ. V was pared by 1 base and J by 4 bases, with 5 bases between. The CDR3 spans 13 residues. The DNA for the CDR3 is TGTGCCAGCAGCTTAGAGACTTACAATGAGCAGTTCTTC. This translates into CASSLETYNEQFF.

The chain joins TRBV10-3 to TRBJ2-1; tentative D call: TRBD2 (6 bases). This CDR3 contains 14 residues. V was trimmed by 7 bases and J by 0 bases, leaving 10 bases between them. CDR1 is ENHRY, CDR2 SYGVKD, per germline. The CDR3 region has the DNA TGTGCCATCACCGGAGGGAGCTCCTACAATGAGCAGTTCTTC. Residues: CAITGGSSYNEQFF.

J is TRBJ2-2 and V is TRBV7-2; D not resolved. The V gene's germline CDR1 is SGHTA and CDR2 FQGNSA. The CDR3 has 11 amino acids. The ends were cut back, 5 bases at V and 7 bases at J, with 5 bases in the middle. CDR3 region: CASSPLGELFF. The CDR3 nucleotides are TGTGCCAGCAGCCCGCTCGGGGAGCTGTTTTTT.

The chain links TRBV7-2 to TRBJ2-4; possible D gene TRBD1, 6 bases. Trimming stripped 2 bases from V and 0 bases from J, with 11 bases between. This CDR3 has 16 amino acids. Germline CDR1 is SGHTA and CDR2 is FQGNSA. CDR3 loop: CASSLWTALAKNIQYF. As DNA, the CDR3 is TGTGCCAGCAGCTTATGGACAGCCTTAGCCAAAAACATTCAGTACTTC.

The rearrangement uses TRBV20-1 and TRBJ2-3; 14 bases match TRBD2. Germline trimming cut 2 bases from V and 4 bases from J; bases unmatched to any gene: 11. Looked up from germline, CDR1 is DFQATT and CDR2 is SNEGSKA (reference sequence). The CDR3 runs 18 residues. This chain's CDR3 is CSARTGTSGSTKPDTQYF. In DNA form, the CDR3 reads TGCAGTGCTAGAACCGGGACTAGCGGGAGTACGAAACCAGATACGCAGTATTTT.

In this sample, this clonotype turned up a few times. The rearrangement uses TRBV12-3 or TRBV12-4 and TRBJ2-7; maybe TRBD1 (6 bases). This CDR3 spans 13 amino acids. V lost 8 bases and J lost 2, with 13 bases in between. The CDR3 region is CASGEDSTYEQYF. The CDR3 nucleotides are TGTGCCAGCGGAGAGGACAGCACCTACGAGCAGTACTTC.

In this sample, this clonotype turned up a few times. This rearrangement joins TRBV20-1 to TRBJ1-4; D gene uncertain. The CDR3 runs to 13 residues. V dropped 3 bases and J dropped 4 bases, with 9 bases sitting between them. Germline CDR1 is DFQATT and CDR2 is SNEGSKA (reference sequence). CDR3 in DNA: TGCAGTGCTAGTCGGCAAAGTAATGAAAAACTGTTTTTT. It translates to CSASRQSNEKLFF.

This clonotype has just a few counts. V is TRBV7-2 and J is TRBJ2-5; 7 nucleotides agree with TRBD1. V was clipped by 3 bases and J by 2 bases; unmatched bases: 6. The CDR3 extends over 15 amino acids. Germline V gene sequence: CDR1 SGHTA, CDR2 FQGNSA. CDR3 sequence: CASSLMPGQQETQYF. DNA of the CDR3: TGTGCCAGCAGCTTGATGCCGGGACAGCAAGAGACCCAGTACTTC.

This clonotype was counted only a few times. The rearrangement uses TRBV2 and TRBJ2-2, with 7 nucleotides matching TRBD2. The CDR3 loop spans 15 amino acids. CDR1 SNHLY and CDR2 FYNNEI come from the germline V gene. The ends lost 1 base at V and 7 bases at J; junction bases unmatched: 6. The CDR3 sequence: CASSEEGLVGGELFF. The CDR3 nucleotides read TGTGCCAGCAGTGAAGAAGGACTAGTAGGCGGGGAGCTGTTTTTT.

This clonotype appeared a few times. DNA for the CDR3: TGTGCCTGGATCCCCGCCCGGGACACTGAAGCTTTCTTT. Translated, it gives CAWIPARDTEAFF. This chain links TRBV30 with TRBJ1-1; unclear D gene. Trimming shortened V by 4 bases and J by 3 bases, and 12 bases separated the two germline ends. In germline, CDR1 is GTSNPN, CDR2 SVGIG (reference sequence). The CDR3 is 13 residues long.

In this sample, this clonotype turned up a few times. Its ends do not fully match the called genes, so a read error is possible. The rearrangement joins TRBV7-7 to TRBJ2-2, with 8 bases aligning to TRBD1. The CDR3 covers 16 residues. Germline CDR1 and CDR2: SSHAT and FNYEAQ (reference sequence). The CDR3 DNA reads TGTGCTAGCACCCTTTCACAGGGGGGCTTTATCGGGGAGCTGTTTTTT. This translates into CASTLSQGGFIGELFF.

This clonotype has more than one count but fewer than ten. This chain's CDR3 is CSHSKPGLAGSRNEQFF. The CDR3 DNA reads TGCAGCCATTCAAAACCGGGACTAGCGGGATCCAGGAATGAGCAGTTCTTC. The chain employs TRBV20-1 and TRBJ2-1, with TRBD2 matching 13 bases. Germline CDR1 and CDR2: DFQATT and SNEGSKA (reference sequence). The CDR3 is 17 amino acids.

A few counts support this clonotype. The chain couples TRBV5-1 to TRBJ2-1, with D possibly matching TRBD1 (5 bases). The CDR3 is 17 amino acids. V shed 2 bases and J shed 1 base, with 16 bases lying between them. Looked up from germline, CDR1 is SGHRS and CDR2 is YFSETQ. The CDR3 protein is CASSFGASTSSYNEQFF. The CDR3 coding sequence is TGCGCCAGCAGCTTTGGGGCATCGACATCTTCCTACAATGAGCAGTTCTTC.

This chain links TRBV4-3 with TRBJ2-7; maybe TRBD2 (6 bases). CDR3 length: 15 residues. Per the germline V gene, CDR1 is LGHNA and CDR2 is YSLEER. Trimming took 1 base from V and 2 from J, leaving 12 bases between them. The CDR3 DNA reads as TGCGCCAGCAGCCAAGCGGCGGGAAGTACCTACGAGCAGTACTTC. Translating gives CASSQAAGSTYEQYF.

This clonotype was counted between two and nine times. This chain joins TRBV7-9 and TRBJ2-6; the D is unclear. The V and J ends lost 6 bases and 2 bases respectively, with 11 bases between them. The CDR3 covers 15 residues. Germline V gene sequence: CDR1 SEHNR, CDR2 FQNEAQ (reference sequence). Here the CDR3 reads CASSSTLAGANVLTF. The CDR3 DNA reads as TGTGCCAGCAGTTCAACTTTGGCTGGGGCCAACGTCCTGACTTTC.

This clonotype was counted ten times or more. This rearrangement joins TRBV10-3 to TRBJ2-7; D may be TRBD2 (7 bases). CDR1 and CDR2 (germline): ENHRY, SYGVKD. Trimming left V 10 bases short and J 5 bases short, with 18 bases between. The CDR3 length is 13 residues. CDR3 in DNA: TGTGCCACCGGAGGGGGGGATCCGAACGAGCAGTACTTC. Protein product: CATGGGDPNEQYF.